This TCR beta chain originates from a study of human T cells and chemical hapten exposure. Time point described: patch test 2, 6 weeks after DPC sensitization. Treatment denoted: therapeutic diphenylcyclopropenone sensitization with weekly scalp DPC. TCRdb reprocessed the RACE reads via MiXCR and lists one record per CDR3 protein. The sample holds about 400,000 distinct CDR3 sequences, 6% to 7% seen once. This TCR came from a woman aged 18-35 years with alopecia areata. Some clones in this sample may be carry-over from other donors' samples. This sample comprised whole blood, obtained in connection with sensitization to the hapten diphenylcyclopropenone (DPC).

The CDR3 spells CASSQDEGTGAYEQYF. In DNA form, the CDR3 reads TGCGCCAGCAGCCAAGATGAAGGGACAGGGGCCTACGAGCAGTACTTC. The V and J genes are TRBV4-1 and TRBJ2-7; 10 nucleotides line up with TRBD1. The CDR3 is made up of 16 amino acids. V shed 0 bases and J 2 bases; nucleotides not matched to a gene: 4. CDR1 MGHRA and CDR2 YSYEKL come from the germline V gene.